This T cell receptor beta chain was observed in a study of CXCR3-negative and CXCR3-positive naive CD8 T cells. Findings and limits, study-wide: Naive CXCR3-positive cells had TRB CDR3s more hydrophobic than those of CXCR3-negative naive cells.

In the case of this clonotype: What it recognizes is unknown.

In preparing the TRB cDNA libraries, 5' RACE with UMI labels was used. Each CDR3 protein gets one entry in TCRdb, which reprocessed the 5' RACE reads and gives no DNA. In total, the table holds roughly 99,000 distinct CDR3 sequences. The CDR3 sequence is 14 residues long. Germline V gene lookup returns CDR1 KGHSH and CDR2 LQKENI. What was sequenced was naive CXCR3+ CD8+ T cells from blood. This sample's subset: CD45RO-CCR7+CD27+CD95- naive CD8+ T cells expressing CXCR3 (TNR3+). The V and J genes are TRBV18 and TRBJ2-7. This receptor was obtained from a human donor in good health. Some clones in this sample may be carry-over from other donors' samples. The CDR3 loop is CASTPVASSYEQYF. The full variable domain, rest sourced from reference TRBV18 and TRBJ2-7, is NAGVMQNPRHLVRRRGQEARLRCSPMKGHSHVYWYRQLPEEGLKFMVYLQKENIIDESGMPKERFSAEFPKEGPSILRIQQVVRGDSAAYFCASTPVASSYEQYFGPGTRLTVT.